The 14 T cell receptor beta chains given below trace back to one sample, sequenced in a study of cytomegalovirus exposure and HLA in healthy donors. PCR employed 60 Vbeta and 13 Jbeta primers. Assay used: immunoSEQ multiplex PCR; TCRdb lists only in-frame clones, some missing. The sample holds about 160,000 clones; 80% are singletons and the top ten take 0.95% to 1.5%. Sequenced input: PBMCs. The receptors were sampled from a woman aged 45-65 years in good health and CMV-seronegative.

CDR3 loop: CASSETGANSYEQYF. The CDR3 DNA is TGCGCCAGCAGTGAAACAGGAGCGAATTCCTACGAGCAGTACTTC. J is TRBJ2-7 and V is TRBV10-1; D is perhaps TRBD1 (5 bases). The CDR3 sequence is 15 residues long. The germline V gene has CDR1 WNHNN and CDR2 SYGVQD (reference sequence). Trimming took 3 bases from V and 1 from J, leaving 13 bases between them.

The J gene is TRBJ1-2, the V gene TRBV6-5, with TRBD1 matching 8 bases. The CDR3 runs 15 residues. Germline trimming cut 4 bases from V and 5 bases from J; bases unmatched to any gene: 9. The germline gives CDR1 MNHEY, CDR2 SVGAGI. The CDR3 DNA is TGTGCCAGCAGTTCTAACGGACAGGGAAAGTATGGCTACACCTTC. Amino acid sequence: CASSSNGQGKYGYTF.

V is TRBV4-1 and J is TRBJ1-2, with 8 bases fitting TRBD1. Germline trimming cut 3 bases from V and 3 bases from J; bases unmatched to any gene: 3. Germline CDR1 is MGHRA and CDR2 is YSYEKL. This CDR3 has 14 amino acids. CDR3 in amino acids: CASSHQQGDYGYTF. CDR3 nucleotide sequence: TGCGCCAGCAGCCATCAACAGGGGGACTATGGCTACACCTTC.

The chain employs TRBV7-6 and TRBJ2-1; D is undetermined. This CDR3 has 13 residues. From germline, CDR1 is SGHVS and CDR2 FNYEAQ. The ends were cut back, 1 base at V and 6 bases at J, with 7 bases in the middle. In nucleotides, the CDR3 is TGTGCCAGCAGCTTAGTTTTCGGCAATGAGCAGTTCTTC. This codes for CASSLVFGNEQFF. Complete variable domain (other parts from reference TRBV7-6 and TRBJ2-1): GAGVSQSPRYKVTKRGQDVALRCDPISGHVSLYWYRQALGQGPEFLTYFNYEAQQDKSGLPNDRFSAERPEGSISTLTIQRTEQRDSAMYRCASSLVFGNEQFFGPGTRLTVL.

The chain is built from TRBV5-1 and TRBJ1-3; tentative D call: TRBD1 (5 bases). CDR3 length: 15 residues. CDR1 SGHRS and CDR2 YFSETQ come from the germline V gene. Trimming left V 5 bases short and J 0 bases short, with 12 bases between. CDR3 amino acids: CASSWGGPSGNTIYF. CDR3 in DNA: TGCGCCAGCAGTTGGGGGGGACCCTCTGGAAACACCATATATTTT.

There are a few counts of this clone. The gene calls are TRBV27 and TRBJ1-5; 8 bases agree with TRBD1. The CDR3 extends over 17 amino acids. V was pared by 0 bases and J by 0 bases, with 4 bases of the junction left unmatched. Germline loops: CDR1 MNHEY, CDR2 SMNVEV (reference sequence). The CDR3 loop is CASSLSRGQVSNQPQHF. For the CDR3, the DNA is TGTGCCAGCAGTTTATCGCGGGGACAGGTTAGCAATCAGCCCCAGCATTTT.

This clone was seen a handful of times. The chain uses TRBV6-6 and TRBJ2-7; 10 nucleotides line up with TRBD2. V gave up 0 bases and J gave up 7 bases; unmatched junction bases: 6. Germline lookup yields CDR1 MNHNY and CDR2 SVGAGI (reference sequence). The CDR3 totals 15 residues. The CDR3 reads CASSYSTSGLLEQYF. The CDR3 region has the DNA TGTGCCAGCAGTTACTCGACTAGCGGGCTGTTAGAGCAGTACTTC.

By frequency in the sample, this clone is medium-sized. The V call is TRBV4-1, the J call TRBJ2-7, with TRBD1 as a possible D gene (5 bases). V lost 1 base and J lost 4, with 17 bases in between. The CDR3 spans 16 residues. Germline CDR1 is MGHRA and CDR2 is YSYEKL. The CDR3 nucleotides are TGCGCCAGCAGCCAAGGCAGGGTCAGTATGTGGTACGAGCAGTACTTC. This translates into CASSQGRVSMWYEQYF.

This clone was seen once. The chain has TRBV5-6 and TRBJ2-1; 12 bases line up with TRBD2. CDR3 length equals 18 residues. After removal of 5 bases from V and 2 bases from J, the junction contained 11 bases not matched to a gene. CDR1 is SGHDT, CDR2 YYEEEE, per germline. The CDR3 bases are TGTGCCAGCAGGCGAGGGACTAGCGGGTCGGGGGCCTACAATGAGCAGTTCTTC. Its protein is CASRRGTSGSGAYNEQFF.

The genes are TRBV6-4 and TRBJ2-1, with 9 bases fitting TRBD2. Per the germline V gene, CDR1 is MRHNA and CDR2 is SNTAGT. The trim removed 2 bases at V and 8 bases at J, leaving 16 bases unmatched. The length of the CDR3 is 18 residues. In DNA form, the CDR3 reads TGTGCCAGCAGTGACCTCCAACCAGGGAGCGGGAGGTTCCATGAGCAGTTCTTC. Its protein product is CASSDLQPGSGRFHEQFF.

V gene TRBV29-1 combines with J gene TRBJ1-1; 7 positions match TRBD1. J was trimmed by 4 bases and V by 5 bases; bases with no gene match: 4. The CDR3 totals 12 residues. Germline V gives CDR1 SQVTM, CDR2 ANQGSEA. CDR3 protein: CSVRQGSTEAFF. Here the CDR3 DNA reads TGCAGCGTTAGACAGGGTAGCACTGAAGCTTTCTTT.

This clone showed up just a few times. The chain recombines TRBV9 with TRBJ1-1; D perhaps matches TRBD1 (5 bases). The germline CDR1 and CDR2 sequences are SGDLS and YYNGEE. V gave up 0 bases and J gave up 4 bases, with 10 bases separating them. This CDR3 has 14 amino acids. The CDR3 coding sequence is TGTGCCAGCAGCGTAGAAGGGGAGGTCACTGAAGCTTTCTTT. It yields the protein CASSVEGEVTEAFF.

The CDR3 bases are TGTGCCAGTAGTATCCTAGGACAGTCGAACACCGGGGAGCTGTTTTTT. Amino acids: CASSILGQSNTGELFF. This chain uses TRBV19 with TRBJ2-2; possible D gene TRBD1, 6 bases. The germline V gene has CDR1 LNHDA and CDR2 SQIVND (reference sequence). The CDR3 is 16 residues long. V lost 3 bases, J lost 0 bases, and 11 bases lay in between. The variable domain in full, with the rest retrieved from reference TRBV19 and TRBJ2-2, is DGGITQSPKYLFRKEGQNVTLSCEQNLNHDAMYWYRQDPGQGLRLIYYSQIVNDFQKGDIAEGYSVSREKKESFPLTVTSAQKNPTAFYLCASSILGQSNTGELFFGEGSRLTVL.

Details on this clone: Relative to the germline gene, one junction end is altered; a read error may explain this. The DNA for the CDR3 is TGCAGCGGAGAGGGGGAGACCCGGTACTTC. Amino acid sequence: CSGEGETRYF. The chain couples TRBV29-1 to TRBJ2-5, with D perhaps TRBD1 (6 bases). CDR1 and CDR2 (germline): SQVTM, ANQGSEA. This CDR3 contains 10 residues.